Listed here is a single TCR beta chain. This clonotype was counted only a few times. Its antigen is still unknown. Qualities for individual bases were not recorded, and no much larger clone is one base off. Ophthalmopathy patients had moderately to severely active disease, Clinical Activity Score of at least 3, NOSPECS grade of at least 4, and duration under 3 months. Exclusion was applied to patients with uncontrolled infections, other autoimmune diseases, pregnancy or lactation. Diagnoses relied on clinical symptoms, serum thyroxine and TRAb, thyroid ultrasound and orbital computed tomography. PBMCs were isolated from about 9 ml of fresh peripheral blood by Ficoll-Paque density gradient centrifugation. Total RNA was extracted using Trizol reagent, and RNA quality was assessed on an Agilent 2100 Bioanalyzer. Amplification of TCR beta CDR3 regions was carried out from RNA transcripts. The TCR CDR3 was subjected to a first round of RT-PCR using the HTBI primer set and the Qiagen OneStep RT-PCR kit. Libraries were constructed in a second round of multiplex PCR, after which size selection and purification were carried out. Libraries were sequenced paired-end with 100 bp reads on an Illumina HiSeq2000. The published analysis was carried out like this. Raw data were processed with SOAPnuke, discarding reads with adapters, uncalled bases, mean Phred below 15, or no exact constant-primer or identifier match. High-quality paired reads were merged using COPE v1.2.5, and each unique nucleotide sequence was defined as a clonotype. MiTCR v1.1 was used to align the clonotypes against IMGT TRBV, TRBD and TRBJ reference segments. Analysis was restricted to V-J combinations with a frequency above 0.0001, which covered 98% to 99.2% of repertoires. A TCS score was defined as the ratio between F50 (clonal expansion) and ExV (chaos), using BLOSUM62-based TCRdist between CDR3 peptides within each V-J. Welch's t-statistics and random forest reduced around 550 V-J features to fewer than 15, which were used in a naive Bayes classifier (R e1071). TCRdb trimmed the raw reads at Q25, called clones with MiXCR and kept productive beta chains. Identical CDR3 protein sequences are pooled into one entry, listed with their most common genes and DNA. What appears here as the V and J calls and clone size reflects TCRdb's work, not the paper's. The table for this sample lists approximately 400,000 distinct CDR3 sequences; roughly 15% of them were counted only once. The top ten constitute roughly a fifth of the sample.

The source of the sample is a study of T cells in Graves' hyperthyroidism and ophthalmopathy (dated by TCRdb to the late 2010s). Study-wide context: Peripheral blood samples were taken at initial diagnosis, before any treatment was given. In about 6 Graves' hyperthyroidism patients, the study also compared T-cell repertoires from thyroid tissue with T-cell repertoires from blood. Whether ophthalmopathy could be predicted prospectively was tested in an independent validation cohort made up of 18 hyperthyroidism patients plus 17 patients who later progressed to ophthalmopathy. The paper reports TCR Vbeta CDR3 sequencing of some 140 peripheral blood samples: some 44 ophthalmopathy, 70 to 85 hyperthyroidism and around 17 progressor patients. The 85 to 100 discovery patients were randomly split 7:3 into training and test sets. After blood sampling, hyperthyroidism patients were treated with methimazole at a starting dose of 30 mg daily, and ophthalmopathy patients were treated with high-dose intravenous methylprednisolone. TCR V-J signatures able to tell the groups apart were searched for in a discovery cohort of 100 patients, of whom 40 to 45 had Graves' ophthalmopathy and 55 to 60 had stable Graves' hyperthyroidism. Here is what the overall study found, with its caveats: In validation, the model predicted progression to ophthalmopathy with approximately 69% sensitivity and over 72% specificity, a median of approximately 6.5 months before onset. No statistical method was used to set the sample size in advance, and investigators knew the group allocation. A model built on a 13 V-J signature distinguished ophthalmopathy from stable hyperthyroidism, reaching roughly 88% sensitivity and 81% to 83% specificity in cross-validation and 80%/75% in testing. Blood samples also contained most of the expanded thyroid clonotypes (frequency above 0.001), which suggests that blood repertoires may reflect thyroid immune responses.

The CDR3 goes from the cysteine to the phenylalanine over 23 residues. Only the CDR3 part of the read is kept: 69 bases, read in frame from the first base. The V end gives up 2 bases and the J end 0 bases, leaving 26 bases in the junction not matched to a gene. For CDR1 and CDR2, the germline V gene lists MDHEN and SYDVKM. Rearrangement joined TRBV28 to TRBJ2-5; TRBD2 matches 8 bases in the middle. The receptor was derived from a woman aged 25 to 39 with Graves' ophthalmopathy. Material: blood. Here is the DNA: TGTGCCAGCAGTTTAGGGGCCGGAGGGCGGCAAAGTCCCTTAGCGGGGCACCAAGAGACCCAGTACTTC. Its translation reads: CASSLGAGGRQSPLAGHQETQYF.